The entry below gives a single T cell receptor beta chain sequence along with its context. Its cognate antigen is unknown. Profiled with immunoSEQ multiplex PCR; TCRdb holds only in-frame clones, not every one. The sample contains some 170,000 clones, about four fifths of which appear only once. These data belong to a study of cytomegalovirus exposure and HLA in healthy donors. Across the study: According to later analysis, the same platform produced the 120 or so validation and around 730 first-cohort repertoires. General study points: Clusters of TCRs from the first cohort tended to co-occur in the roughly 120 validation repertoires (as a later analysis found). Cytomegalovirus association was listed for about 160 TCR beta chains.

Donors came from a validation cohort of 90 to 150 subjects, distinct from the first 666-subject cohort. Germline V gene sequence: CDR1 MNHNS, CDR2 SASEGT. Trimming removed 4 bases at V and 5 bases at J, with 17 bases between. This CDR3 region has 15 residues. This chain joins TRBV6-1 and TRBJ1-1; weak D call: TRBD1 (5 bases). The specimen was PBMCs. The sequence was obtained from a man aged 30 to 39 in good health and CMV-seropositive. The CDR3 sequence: CASSVRGGEGTEAFF. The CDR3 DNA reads TGTGCCAGCAGTGTGCGGGGGGGGGAGGGAACTGAAGCTTTCTTT.